This TCR beta chain was obtained from a study of T cell repertoires in cytomegalovirus infection. Study background: In public TCR beta signatures, there were indications of both CMV infection and matching HLA type. Overall study results and limits: The ex vivo response was dominated by HLA-C-restricted CMV-specific TCR beta clonotypes. Accumulated public TCR beta family frequency recognized individuals carrying CMV together with the relevant HLA.

Of note for this clonotype: As yet, its antigen is unknown.

Germline V CDR1 and CDR2: SGHTA, FQGNSA. This CDR3 spans 15 amino acids. V was clipped by 2 bases and J by 4 bases, with 12 bases between them. From the reads, TCRdb called clonotypes with MiXCR, one entry per CDR3 protein. The table lists about 740,000 distinct CDR3 sequences, 35% to 45% of them singletons. The clonotype was recovered from a human donor in good health (CMV status not recorded). Some clones in this sample may be carry-over from other donors' samples. The sequencing sample was made of PBMCs. The chain has TRBV7-2 and TRBJ2-1; D is undetermined. CDR3 in DNA: TGTGCCAGCAGCTTATCCCGGCGAAGGTACAATGAGCAGTTCTTC. Its translation is CASSLSRRRYNEQFF. Variable domain in full (rest from reference TRBV7-2 and TRBJ2-1): GAGVSQSPSNKVTEKGKDVELRCDPISGHTALYWYRQSLGQGLEFLIYFQGNSAPDKSGLPSDRFSAERTGGSVSTLTIQRTQQEDSAVYLCASSLSRRRYNEQFFGPGTRLTVL.